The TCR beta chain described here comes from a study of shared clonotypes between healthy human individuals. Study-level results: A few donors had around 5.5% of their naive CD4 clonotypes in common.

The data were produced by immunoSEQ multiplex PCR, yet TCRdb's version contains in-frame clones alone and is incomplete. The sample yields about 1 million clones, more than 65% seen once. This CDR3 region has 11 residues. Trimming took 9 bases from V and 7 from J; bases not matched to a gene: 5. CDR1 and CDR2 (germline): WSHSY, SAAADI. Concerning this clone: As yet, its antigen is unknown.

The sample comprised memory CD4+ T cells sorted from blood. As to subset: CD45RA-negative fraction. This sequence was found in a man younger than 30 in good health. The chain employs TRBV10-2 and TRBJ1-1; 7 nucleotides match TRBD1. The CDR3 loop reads CASFRDSEAFF. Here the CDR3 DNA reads TGCGCCAGTTTCCGGGACAGTGAAGCTTTCTTT.